This T cell receptor beta chain was identified in a study of identical twins. Study results and caveats: Where beta out-of-frame sequences were concerned, excess twin sharing was weaker. Memory repertoires lacked the insertion deficit that abundant cord blood beta clonotypes showed. The presence of invariant MAIT and iNKT cells could partly confound analyses of zero-insertion sequences.

On this clonotype itself: Its antigen is unknown.

With template switching, a universal primer site was added, and the cDNA carried unique molecular identifiers. TCRdb passed the 5' RACE reads through MiXCR, listing each CDR3 protein once. The data show hundreds of thousands of distinct CDR3 sequences, approximately 22% seen once. V was cut by 8 bases and J by 10 bases, with 14 bases left in between. Germline-derived CDR1 and CDR2 are LNHDA and SQIVND (reference sequence). This CDR3 region has 12 residues. These same data were also listed under a study on T cells expressing NK-cell markers.

The sequenced sample was PBMCs. The chain joins TRBV19 to TRBJ1-4; possible D gene TRBD1, 6 bases. The receptor was isolated from a woman in her late teens or twenties in good health. CDR3 DNA sequence: TGTGCCAGTTCAACGGACAGAGCAAAACTGTTTTTT. The encoded protein is CASSTDRAKLFF.